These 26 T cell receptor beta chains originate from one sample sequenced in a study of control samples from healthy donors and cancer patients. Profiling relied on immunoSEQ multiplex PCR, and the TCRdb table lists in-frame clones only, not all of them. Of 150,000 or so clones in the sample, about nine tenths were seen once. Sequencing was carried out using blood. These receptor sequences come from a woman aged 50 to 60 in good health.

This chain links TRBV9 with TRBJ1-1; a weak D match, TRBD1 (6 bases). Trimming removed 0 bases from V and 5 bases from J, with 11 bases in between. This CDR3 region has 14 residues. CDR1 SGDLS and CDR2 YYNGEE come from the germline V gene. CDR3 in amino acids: CASSVAQRGTEAFF. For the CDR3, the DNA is TGTGCCAGCAGCGTAGCTCAGAGGGGGACTGAAGCTTTCTTT.

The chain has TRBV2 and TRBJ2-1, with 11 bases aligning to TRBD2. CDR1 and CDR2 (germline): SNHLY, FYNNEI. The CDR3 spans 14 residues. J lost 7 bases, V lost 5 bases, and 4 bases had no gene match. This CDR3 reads CASSKGTSGNEQFF. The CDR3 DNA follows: TGTGCCAGCAGTAAGGGGACTAGCGGTAATGAGCAGTTCTTC.

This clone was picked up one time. The CDR3 DNA follows: TGTGCCAGCAGTCCGACAGGGAAGGGAACAGATACGCAGTATTTT. Translated, it gives CASSPTGKGTDTQYF. The rearrangement uses TRBV28 and TRBJ2-3; 7 bases match TRBD1. V dropped 5 bases and J dropped 3; count of bases not matched to a gene: 8. Germline V CDR1 and CDR2: MDHEN, SYDVKM. The CDR3 length is 15 residues.

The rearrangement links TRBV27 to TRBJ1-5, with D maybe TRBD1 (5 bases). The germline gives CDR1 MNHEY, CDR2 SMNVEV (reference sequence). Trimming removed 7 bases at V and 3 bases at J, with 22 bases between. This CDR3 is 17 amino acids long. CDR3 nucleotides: TGTGCCAGCAAACCGTTAGGGGAGGCGGGTAACAATCAGCCCCAGCATTTT. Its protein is CASKPLGEAGNNQPQHF.

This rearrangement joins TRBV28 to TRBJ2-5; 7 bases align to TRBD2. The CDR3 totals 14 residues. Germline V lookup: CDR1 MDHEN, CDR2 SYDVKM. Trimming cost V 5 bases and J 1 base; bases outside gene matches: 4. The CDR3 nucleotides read TGTGCCAGCAGTGATGGACTAGTCCAAGAGACCCAGTACTTC. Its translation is CASSDGLVQETQYF.

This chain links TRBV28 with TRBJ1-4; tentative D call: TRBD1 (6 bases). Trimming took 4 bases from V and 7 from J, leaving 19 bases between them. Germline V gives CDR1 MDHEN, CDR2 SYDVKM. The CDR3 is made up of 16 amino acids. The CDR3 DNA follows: TGTGCCAGCAGTTCTTCCTATGGGGGCGCAGGTGAAAAACTGTTTTTT. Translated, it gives CASSSSYGGAGEKLFF.

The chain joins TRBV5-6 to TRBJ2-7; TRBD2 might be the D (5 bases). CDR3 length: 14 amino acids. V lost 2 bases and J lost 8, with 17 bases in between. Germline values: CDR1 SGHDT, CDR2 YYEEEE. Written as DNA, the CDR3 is TGTGCCAGCAGCTTTATTGTAATTGGGAGTAAGCAGTACTTC. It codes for CASSFIVIGSKQYF.

The CDR3 sequence is CASSPGTSGTTTDTQYF. CDR3 bases: TGCGCCAGCAGCCCCGGGACTAGCGGGACCACCACAGATACGCAGTATTTT. The chain recombines TRBV5-1 with TRBJ2-3; 13 bases match TRBD2. The CDR3 sequence is 17 residues long. Germline CDR1 is SGHRS and CDR2 is YFSETQ. The J segment lost 2 bases and the V segment lost 4 bases, leaving 7 bases of the junction unmatched.

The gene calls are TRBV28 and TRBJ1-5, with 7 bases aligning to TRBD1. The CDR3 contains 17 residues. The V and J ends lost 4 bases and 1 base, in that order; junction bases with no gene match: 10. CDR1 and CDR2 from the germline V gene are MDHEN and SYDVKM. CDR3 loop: CASSSGGSSFSNQPQHF. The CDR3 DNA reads TGTGCCAGCAGTTCAGGGGGGTCTAGTTTCAGCAATCAGCCCCAGCATTTT.

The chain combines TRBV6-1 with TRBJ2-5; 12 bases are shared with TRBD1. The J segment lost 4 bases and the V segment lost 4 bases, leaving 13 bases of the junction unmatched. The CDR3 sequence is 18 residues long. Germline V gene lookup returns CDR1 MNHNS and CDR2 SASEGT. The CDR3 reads CASSGRLFWDRGPETQYF. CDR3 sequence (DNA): TGTGCCAGCAGTGGTCGCCTTTTTTGGGACAGGGGGCCAGAGACCCAGTACTTC.

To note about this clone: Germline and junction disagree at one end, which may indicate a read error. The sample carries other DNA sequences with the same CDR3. CDR3 amino acids: CASSLDGAGLGTEAFF. Written as DNA, the CDR3 is TGCGCCAGCAGTTTGGACGGAGCAGGGTTGGGCACTGAAGCTTTCTTT. The chain recombines TRBV5-1 with TRBJ1-1; possibly TRBD1 for D (5 bases). The CDR3 sequence is 16 residues long. Per germline, CDR1 SGHRS and CDR2 YFSETQ.

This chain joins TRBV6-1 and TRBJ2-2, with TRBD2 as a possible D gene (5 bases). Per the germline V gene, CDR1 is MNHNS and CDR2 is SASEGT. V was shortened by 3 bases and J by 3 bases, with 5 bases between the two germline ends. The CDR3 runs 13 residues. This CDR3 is CASSDGDTGELFF. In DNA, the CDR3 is TGTGCCAGCAGTGACGGGGACACCGGGGAGCTGTTTTTT.

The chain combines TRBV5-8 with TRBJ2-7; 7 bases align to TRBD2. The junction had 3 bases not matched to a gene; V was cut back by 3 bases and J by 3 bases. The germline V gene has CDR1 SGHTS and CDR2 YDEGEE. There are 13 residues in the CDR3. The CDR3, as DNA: TGTGCCAGCAGCTGGGAGGGAAACTACGAGCAGTACTTC. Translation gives CASSWEGNYEQYF.

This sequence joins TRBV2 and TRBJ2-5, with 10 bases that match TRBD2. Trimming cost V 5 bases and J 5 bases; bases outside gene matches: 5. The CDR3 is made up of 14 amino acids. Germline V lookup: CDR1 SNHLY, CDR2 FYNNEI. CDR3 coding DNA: TGTGCCAGCAGTAGCGGGGGGGCCGGGGAGACCCAGTACTTC. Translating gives CASSSGGAGETQYF.

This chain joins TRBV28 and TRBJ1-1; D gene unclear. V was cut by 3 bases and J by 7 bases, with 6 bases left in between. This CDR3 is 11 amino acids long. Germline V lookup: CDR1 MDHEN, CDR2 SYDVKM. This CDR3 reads CASSFDIEAFF. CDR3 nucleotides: TGTGCCAGCAGTTTCGACATTGAAGCTTTCTTT.

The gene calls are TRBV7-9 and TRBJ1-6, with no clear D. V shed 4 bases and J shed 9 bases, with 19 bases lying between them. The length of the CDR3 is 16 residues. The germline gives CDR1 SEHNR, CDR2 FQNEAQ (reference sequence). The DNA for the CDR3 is TGTGCCAGCAGCTCAGACGACACAGTATATCCTTCACCCCTCCACTTT. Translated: CASSSDDTVYPSPLHF.

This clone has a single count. Here the CDR3 DNA reads TGTGCCAGCAGCGGCACCGGGACTCTGGCTGAAGCTTTCTTT. Protein sequence: CASSGTGTLAEAFF. The V gene is TRBV7-8, the J gene TRBJ1-1; D is possibly TRBD1 (5 bases). Germline V gives CDR1 SGHVS, CDR2 FQNEAQ. The ends were cut back, 5 bases at V and 6 bases at J, with 16 bases in the middle. The CDR3 consists of 14 residues. Based on the CDR3 plus reference TRBV7-8 and TRBJ1-1, the full variable domain is GAGVSQSPRYKVAKRGQDVALRCDPISGHVSLFWYQQALGQGPEFLTYFQNEAQLDKSGLPSDRFFAERPEGSVSTLKIQRTQQEDSAVYLCASSGTGTLAEAFFGQGTRLTVV.

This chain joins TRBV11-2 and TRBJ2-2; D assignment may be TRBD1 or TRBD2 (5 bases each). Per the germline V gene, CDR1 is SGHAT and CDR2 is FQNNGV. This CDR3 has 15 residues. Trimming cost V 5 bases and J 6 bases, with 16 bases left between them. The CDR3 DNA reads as TGTGCCAGCAGCGACCGGGACGGAGTGTCCGGGGAGCTGTTTTTT. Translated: CASSDRDGVSGELFF.

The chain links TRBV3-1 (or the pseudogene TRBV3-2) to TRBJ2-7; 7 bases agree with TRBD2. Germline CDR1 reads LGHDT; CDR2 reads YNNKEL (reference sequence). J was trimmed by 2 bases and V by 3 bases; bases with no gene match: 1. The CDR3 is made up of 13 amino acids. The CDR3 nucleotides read TGTGCCAGCAGCCACCGGGGGGCCTACGAGCAGTACTTC. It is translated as CASSHRGAYEQYF.

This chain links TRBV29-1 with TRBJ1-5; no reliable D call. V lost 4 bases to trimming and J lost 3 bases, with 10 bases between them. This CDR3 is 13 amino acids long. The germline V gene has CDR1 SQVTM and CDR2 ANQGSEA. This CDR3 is CSVGSSDNQPQHF. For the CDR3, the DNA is TGCAGCGTTGGGTCCAGTGACAATCAGCCCCAGCATTTT.

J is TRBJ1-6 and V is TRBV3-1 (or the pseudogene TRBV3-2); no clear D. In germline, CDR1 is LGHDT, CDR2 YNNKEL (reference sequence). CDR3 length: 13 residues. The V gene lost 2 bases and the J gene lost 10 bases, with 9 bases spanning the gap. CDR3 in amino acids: CASSQSLASPLHF. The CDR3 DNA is TGTGCCAGCAGCCAATCTTTGGCGTCACCCCTCCACTTT.

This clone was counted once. CDR3 sequence: CASSFRANSNTEAFF. The CDR3 nucleotides are TGCGCCAGCAGCTTCAGGGCCAATAGTAACACTGAAGCTTTCTTT. V and J are TRBV5-1 and TRBJ1-1; TRBD1 might be the D (5 bases). The V gene's germline CDR1 is SGHRS and CDR2 YFSETQ. The CDR3 runs 15 residues. V shed 2 bases and J shed 2 bases, with 13 bases lying between them. Filled out from reference TRBV5-1 and TRBJ1-1, the complete variable domain reads KAGVTQTPRYLIKTRGQQVTLSCSPISGHRSVSWYQQTPGQGLQFLFEYFSETQRNKGNFPGRFSGRQFSNSRSEMNVSTLELGDSALYLCASSFRANSNTEAFFGQGTRLTVV.

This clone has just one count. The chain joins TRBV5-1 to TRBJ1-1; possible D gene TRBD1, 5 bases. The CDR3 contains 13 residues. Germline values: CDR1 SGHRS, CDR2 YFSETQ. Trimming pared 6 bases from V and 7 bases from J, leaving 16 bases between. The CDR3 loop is CASKSIGANEAFF. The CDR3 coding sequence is TGCGCCAGCAAATCAATCGGGGCAAATGAAGCTTTCTTT. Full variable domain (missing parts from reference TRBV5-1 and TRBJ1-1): KAGVTQTPRYLIKTRGQQVTLSCSPISGHRSVSWYQQTPGQGLQFLFEYFSETQRNKGNFPGRFSGRQFSNSRSEMNVSTLELGDSALYLCASKSIGANEAFFGQGTRLTVV.

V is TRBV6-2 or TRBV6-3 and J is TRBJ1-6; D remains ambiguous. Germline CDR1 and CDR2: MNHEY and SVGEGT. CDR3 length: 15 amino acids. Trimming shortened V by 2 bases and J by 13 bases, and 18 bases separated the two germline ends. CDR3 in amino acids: CASSYTTTFSFPLHF. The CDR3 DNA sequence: TGTGCCAGCAGTTACACGACAACCTTTTCCTTTCCCCTCCACTTT.

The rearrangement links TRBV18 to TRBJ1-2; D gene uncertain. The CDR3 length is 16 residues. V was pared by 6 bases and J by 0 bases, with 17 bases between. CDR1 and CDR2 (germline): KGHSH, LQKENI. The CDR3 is CASSRDNLPTNYGYTF. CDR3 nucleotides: TGTGCCAGCTCTCGCGACAACCTACCCACTAACTATGGCTACACCTTC.

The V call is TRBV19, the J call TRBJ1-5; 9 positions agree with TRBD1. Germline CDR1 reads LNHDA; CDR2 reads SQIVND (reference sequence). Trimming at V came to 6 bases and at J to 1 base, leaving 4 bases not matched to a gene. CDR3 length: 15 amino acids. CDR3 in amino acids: CASRKQGASNQPQHF. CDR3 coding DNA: TGTGCCAGTAGGAAACAGGGGGCGAGCAATCAGCCCCAGCATTTT.